Presented here are 22 T cell receptor beta chains from one specimen sequenced in a study of blood T cell repertoires in COVID-19. Profiling relied on immunoSEQ multiplex PCR, and the TCRdb table lists in-frame clones only, not all of them. This sample has 160,000 or so clones, with about nine tenths found just once. The sequenced sample was peripheral blood. These receptors were obtained from a woman in her 50s with acute or convalescent COVID-19.

The chain links TRBV7-2 to TRBJ1-4; the match to TRBD1 covers 7 bases. In germline, CDR1 is SGHTA, CDR2 FQGNSA. The CDR3 covers 16 residues. The J segment lost 0 bases and the V segment lost 5 bases, leaving 6 bases of the junction unmatched. This chain's CDR3 is CASSRYGTATNEKLFF. The CDR3 nucleotides read TGTGCCAGCAGCCGGTACGGGACAGCAACTAATGAAAAACTGTTTTTT.

CDR3 amino acids: CASGPGGRTGELFF. CDR3 DNA: TGTGCCTCCGGGCCAGGGGGTAGAACCGGGGAGCTGTTTTTT. The rearrangement links TRBV6-1 to TRBJ2-2, with 7 bases identical to TRBD1. Germline values: CDR1 MNHNS, CDR2 SASEGT. This CDR3 has 14 amino acids. V was pared by 11 bases and J by 5 bases, with 11 bases of the junction left unmatched.

This clone was counted only a few times. The J gene is TRBJ2-3, the V gene TRBV5-1; possible D gene TRBD2, 6 bases. The CDR3 runs 12 residues. The germline CDR1 and CDR2 sequences are SGHRS and YFSETQ. With 7 bases removed from V and 5 bases from J, the gap between germline ends came to 11 bases. CDR3 sequence (DNA): TGCGCCAGCGCTAGCGAGGTAGATACGCAGTATTTT. Its translation is CASASEVDTQYF.

CDR3 coding DNA: TGTGCCATCTCCGGACTAGCGGGGCGATCCTACAATGAGCAGTTCTTC. Its protein is CAISGLAGRSYNEQFF. The J gene is TRBJ2-1, the V gene TRBV10-3; 12 positions agree with TRBD2. This CDR3 has 16 amino acids. The germline V gene has CDR1 ENHRY and CDR2 SYGVKD. J gave up 1 base and V 8 bases, and 6 bases lay outside the gene matches.

This chain connects TRBV18 to TRBJ2-5, with 11 bases fitting TRBD1. Germline V gene data show CDR1 as KGHSH and CDR2 as LQKENI. V trimming: 4 bases; J trimming: 5 bases; junction bases outside the gene matches: 6. The CDR3 loop spans 15 amino acids. CDR3 sequence (DNA): TGTGCCAGCTCACTCGTCCGGGACAGGGGGGAGACCCAGTACTTC. Amino acids: CASSLVRDRGETQYF.

The chain recombines TRBV6-2 or TRBV6-3 with TRBJ2-3, with D tentatively TRBD2 (5 bases). CDR3 length: 14 residues. The V end was cut by 3 bases, the J end by 5 bases, with 12 bases between. The germline CDR1 and CDR2 sequences are MNHEY and SVGEGT. The CDR3 DNA is TGTGCCAGCAGTTATATCGGGGTTAGAGATACGCAGTATTTT. The encoded protein is CASSYIGVRDTQYF.

This clone was seen a single time. The V and J genes are TRBV7-2 and TRBJ2-7; 7 bases map to TRBD2. The CDR3 runs 15 residues. The germline CDR1 and CDR2 sequences are SGHTA and FQGNSA. V shed 0 bases and J 4 bases; nucleotides not matched to a gene: 6. CDR3 residues: CASSLASGTPYEQYF. The DNA for the CDR3 is TGTGCCAGCAGCTTAGCGAGCGGGACCCCTTACGAGCAGTACTTC.

The chain carries TRBV7-2 and TRBJ1-3; D not certain. This CDR3 is built from 14 residues. Germline CDR1 reads SGHTA; CDR2 reads FQGNSA. V was trimmed by 4 bases and J by 0 bases, leaving 7 bases between them. The CDR3, as DNA: TGTGCCAGCAGCTCGGGTTACTCTGGAAACACCATATATTTT. This gives the protein CASSSGYSGNTIYF. Combining the CDR3 with reference TRBV7-2 and TRBJ1-3 gives the whole variable domain GAGVSQSPSNKVTEKGKDVELRCDPISGHTALYWYRQSLGQGLEFLIYFQGNSAPDKSGLPSDRFSAERTGGSVSTLTIQRTQQEDSAVYLCASSSGYSGNTIYFGEGSWLTVV.

For the CDR3, the DNA is TGTGCCAGCTCCCTAGGGGCTCCAAAGTTCTTC. It translates to CASSLGAPKFF. The gene calls are TRBV12-3 or TRBV12-4 and TRBJ2-1; tentatively, D is TRBD1 (5 bases). The ends were cut back, 8 bases at V and 14 bases at J, with 16 bases in the middle. The CDR3 contains 11 residues.

This clone showed up just a few times. This chain uses TRBV18 with TRBJ2-5; 9 bases are shared with TRBD1. Germline V lookup: CDR1 KGHSH, CDR2 LQKENI. V shed 2 bases, J shed 5 bases, and the junction held 3 bases outside the gene matches. The CDR3 extends over 14 amino acids. The DNA of the CDR3 is TGTGCCAGCTCACCAGGGGACAGGGCCGAGACCCAGTACTTC. This codes for CASSPGDRAETQYF.

The chain recombines TRBV2 with TRBJ1-1; 10 bases fit TRBD1. Germline-derived CDR1 and CDR2 are SNHLY and FYNNEI. CDR3 length: 14 amino acids. V was pared by 7 bases and J by 5 bases, with 7 bases of the junction left unmatched. The DNA of the CDR3 is TGTGCCAGCATGAGGACAGGGGGATATACTGAAGCTTTCTTT. It translates to CASMRTGGYTEAFF.

Judged by abundance, this clone is medium-sized. The chain is built from TRBV27 and TRBJ1-2; D not certain. Trimming removed 8 bases from V and 4 bases from J, with 14 bases in between. Germline V gene lookup returns CDR1 MNHEY and CDR2 SMNVEV (reference sequence). This CDR3 spans 13 amino acids. This CDR3 reads CASSFDNFYGYTF. The CDR3 nucleotides read TGTGCCAGCTCCTTTGACAATTTCTATGGCTACACCTTC.

This chain uses TRBV27 with TRBJ1-5; no firm D call. This CDR3 comprises 14 residues. V lost 7 bases and J lost 6, with 16 bases in between. CDR1 is MNHEY and CDR2 is SMNVEV in the germline V gene (reference sequence). CDR3 sequence (DNA): TGTGCCAGCATCAAAGGAGGGATGGGTCAGCCCCAGCATTTT. Translation gives CASIKGGMGQPQHF.

The V call is TRBV3-1 (or the pseudogene TRBV3-2), the J call TRBJ1-2, with 8 bases aligning to TRBD1. Per the germline V gene, CDR1 is LGHDT and CDR2 is YNNKEL (reference sequence). V gave up 9 bases and J gave up 8 bases; unmatched junction bases: 14. The CDR3 spans 14 residues. The CDR3 protein is CASAGNPGGRGYTF. In DNA form, the CDR3 reads TGTGCCAGTGCGGGTAACCCAGGGGGCCGCGGCTACACCTTC.

The V call is TRBV3-1 (or the pseudogene TRBV3-2), the J call TRBJ1-3; TRBD1 matches at 8 bases. Germline lookup yields CDR1 LGHDT and CDR2 YNNKEL (reference sequence). With 1 base clipped from V and 4 bases from J, the junction kept 0 bases outside the gene matches. The CDR3 extends over 14 amino acids. For the CDR3, the DNA is TGTGCCAGCAGCCAAGGACAGGGGGGAAACACCATATATTTT. It translates to CASSQGQGGNTIYF.

The chain carries TRBV30 and TRBJ2-7; TRBD1 agrees at 7 bases. This CDR3 spans 14 amino acids. Germline assignment: CDR1 GTSNPN and CDR2 SVGIG (reference sequence). Germline trimming cut 3 bases from V and 2 bases from J; bases unmatched to any gene: 7. CDR3 sequence (DNA): TGTGCCTGGAGCCGAGGGACAGCAGCCTACGAGCAGTACTTC. It codes for CAWSRGTAAYEQYF.

This rearrangement joins TRBV10-1 to TRBJ1-5; 12 positions agree with TRBD1. V shed 4 bases, J shed 2 bases, and the junction held 3 bases outside the gene matches. This CDR3 spans 16 amino acids. Germline values: CDR1 WNHNN, CDR2 SYGVQD (reference sequence). This CDR3 reads CASSGDRGQGNQPQHF. CDR3 bases: TGCGCCAGCAGTGGGGACAGGGGGCAGGGCAATCAGCCCCAGCATTTT.

The genes are TRBV11-1 and TRBJ2-5; D possibly corresponds to TRBD2 (6 bases). V dropped 2 bases and J dropped 2 bases, with 12 bases sitting between them. Germline CDR1 is SGHAT and CDR2 is FQDESV (reference sequence). There are 15 residues in the CDR3. In DNA form, the CDR3 reads TGTGCCAGCAGCTTATGGGGGAGGAATCAAGAGACCCAGTACTTC. It translates to CASSLWGRNQETQYF. The whole variable domain, remainder taken from reference TRBV11-1 and TRBJ2-5, is EAEVAQSPRYKITEKSQAVAFWCDPISGHATLYWYRQILGQGPELLVQFQDESVVDDSQLPKDRFSAERLKGVDSTLKIQPAELGDSAMYLCASSLWGRNQETQYFGPGTRLLVL.

V is TRBV6-5 and J is TRBJ1-5; D unresolved. Germline loops: CDR1 MNHEY, CDR2 SVGAGI. CDR3 length: 15 amino acids. V gave up 6 bases and J gave up 3 bases, with 15 bases separating them. Written as DNA, the CDR3 is TGTGCCAGCAGCCCGGGGATAGCGAACAATCAGCCCCAGCATTTT. This gives the protein CASSPGIANNQPQHF.

The V gene is TRBV11-2, the J gene TRBJ2-7; 14 bases are shared with TRBD2. The CDR3 sequence is 15 residues long. In germline, CDR1 is SGHAT, CDR2 FQNNGV. Trimming took 4 bases from V and 5 from J; bases not matched to a gene: 4. CDR3 in DNA: TGTGCCAGCAGCTCAGGGACTAGCGGGAGTCACGAGCAGTACTTC. Its protein product is CASSSGTSGSHEQYF. Drawing the rest from reference TRBV11-2 and TRBJ2-7, the complete variable domain is EAGVAQSPRYKIIEKRQSVAFWCNPISGHATLYWYQQILGQGPKLLIQFQNNGVVDDSQLPKDRFSAERLKGVDSTLKIQPAKLEDSAVYLCASSSGTSGSHEQYFGPGTRLTVT.

The chain combines TRBV10-3 with TRBJ2-1; 9 bases line up with TRBD2. Germline V gene data show CDR1 as ENHRY and CDR2 as SYGVKD. V shed 4 bases, J shed 9 bases, and the junction held 16 bases outside the gene matches. This CDR3 has 17 amino acids. Written as DNA, the CDR3 is TGTGCCATCAGTGTAGATTTCGGCGGGAGGGCGGGGGGTGAGCAGTTCTTC. This sequence encodes CAISVDFGGRAGGEQFF.

This clone was picked up one time. The V gene is TRBV2, the J gene TRBJ1-3; D remains unclear. This CDR3 spans 14 amino acids. V lost 4 bases to trimming and J lost 0 bases, with 7 bases between them. The germline CDR1 and CDR2 sequences are SNHLY and FYNNEI. CDR3 region: CASSVMSSGNTIYF. The CDR3 DNA follows: TGTGCCAGCAGTGTTATGAGCTCTGGAAACACCATATATTTT.